This T cell receptor beta chain appears in the sequencing data of a study of CD8 T cells in ankylosing spondylitis (dated by TCRdb to between 2016 and 2019). At the level of the whole study: T cell receptor beta repertoires were profiled in healthy donors and ankylosing spondylitis patients so that disease-linked TCR variants could be found. The whole study cohort included 108 healthy donors and about two dozen ankylosing spondylitis patients. Peripheral blood was sampled, and synovial fluid was additionally collected from ankylosing spondylitis patients.

Overall results and qualifications from the work: A TCR beta motif made up of about eight highly homologous amino acid variants appeared to be characteristic of blood from ankylosing spondylitis patients. In peripheral blood, the disease-linked clones were found at relatively low frequencies and had a CD8+ phenotype. Some of the motif variants had been reported before in the synovial fluid and blood of reactive arthritis patients, a finding that suggests common disease-initiation mechanisms. Significant enrichment of the disease-linked clones was reported in matched synovial fluid samples from ankylosing spondylitis patients.

Comments on this clonotype: The antigen this receptor binds is unknown. A much larger clone sits a single nucleotide away, making a read error possible.

Sequenced using an Illumina HiSeq 2500. TCR beta libraries were prepared by quantitative 5'-RACE with molecular barcodes. In the source study's methods: A new computational method based on a probabilistic model of VDJ rearrangement was used to identify disease-linked TCR variants. The public reads were run again by TCRdb, first through fastp at Q25 and then through MiXCR, and only productive beta chains were kept. Merged by CDR3 protein, the rows form single entries marked with the most common genes and DNA. The V and J calls reflect TCRdb's pipeline rather than the authors' work. Across this sample there are roughly 220,000 distinct CDR3 sequences, with 8% to 11% seen only once. Jointly, the top ten make up about 19% of the sample. Sequencing input: blood, either unsorted or a sorted T cell fraction (not recorded which). The TCR comes from a male donor with ankylosing spondylitis or in good health (not recorded which).

Here the CDR3 is given as CCASGGDGLSYEQYF. The nucleotide sequence reads as follows: TGCTGTGCTAGCGGCGGGGACGGACTCTCCTACGAGCAGTACTTC. The receptor chain draws on TRBV20-1 and TRBJ2-7, and 7 junctional nucleotides match TRBD2. The cysteine opens and the phenylalanine closes a CDR3 of 15 amino acids. Solely the CDR3 DNA is kept, with 45 bases framed from the first base. Based on the germline V gene (reference sequence), the CDR1 and CDR2 sequences are DFQATT and SNEGSKA.